This T cell receptor (beta chain) was recorded in a study of blood T cell repertoires in COVID-19. Overall study context: T cells, B-cell-depleted T cells, or PBMCs provided the cDNA or gDNA that served as material.

How the authors handled the data: Amplified reference gene primers provided the basis for estimating nucleated cell counts. The repertoire was sequenced with immunoSEQ multiplex PCR; TCRdb's copy has only in-frame clones and lacks some. That table is the source of V, J and clone size, and D and trimming were worked out from the DNA. The sample lists some 190,000 clones, 80% to 90% occurring once. Germline trimming cut 4 bases from V and 2 bases from J; bases unmatched to any gene: 7. Germline assignment: CDR1 MNHEY and CDR2 SMNVEV (reference sequence). The CDR3 sequence is 17 residues long. The sequenced material came from PBMCs or T cells enriched from blood (not recorded which). The chain employs TRBV27 and TRBJ2-2, with 10 positions matching TRBD2. The sequence derives from a woman aged 40 to 49 with acute COVID-19. The CDR3 sequence is CASSSPRTSGNTGELFF. The CDR3 nucleotides read TGTGCCAGCAGTTCGCCACGGACTAGCGGAAACACCGGGGAGCTGTTTTTT.